The source of this TCR beta chain is a study of blood T cells in healthy people across ages. This CDR3 spans 16 amino acids. The V end lost 5 bases, the J end lost 2 bases, and 19 bases lay between the germline ends. Germline-derived CDR1 and CDR2 are MNHEY and SVGEGT. A second about 6 to 12 cycle PCR used barcoded and J-beta primers. Each of the samples gave a minimum of 3 million paired-end reads that contained CDR3. MiXCR, applied by TCRdb to the 5' RACE reads, yields one record per CDR3 protein. The sample has 700,000 to 1,000,000 distinct CDR3 sequences, approximately 44% seen once. The source is a man aged 55-75 years in good health. The V gene is TRBV6-2 or TRBV6-3, the J gene TRBJ2-7; weak D call: TRBD2 (6 bases). The sequenced sample was blood. The CDR3 protein is CASSRLGRAGAYEQYF. The DNA for the CDR3 is TGTGCCAGCAGTCGATTGGGACGAGCGGGCGCCTACGAGCAGTACTTC.